These 6 T cell receptor beta chains were all obtained from the same sample, sequenced in a study of blood T cell repertoires in COVID-19. Clones were read by immunoSEQ multiplex PCR, and TCRdb kept only the in-frame ones, dropping some. The data contain about 50,000 clones, over 70% of them singletons. Sample: peripheral blood. The receptor set was obtained from a human donor with active COVID-19. The donor label of this sample is uncertain.

This clone was detected only once. The chain recombines TRBV29-1 with TRBJ1-1; D is possibly TRBD1 (6 bases). Trimming stripped 6 bases from V and 4 bases from J, with 12 bases between. Germline CDR1 is SQVTM and CDR2 is ANQGSEA. This CDR3 spans 12 amino acids. CDR3 in DNA: TGCAGCGTAACACAGGGAGTCACTGAAGCTTTCTTT. Translation gives CSVTQGVTEAFF. Supplemented by reference TRBV29-1 and TRBJ1-1, the full variable domain reads SAVISQKPSRDICQRGTSLTIQCQVDSQVTMMFWYRQQPGQSLTLIATANQGSEATYESGFVIDKFPISRPNLTFSTLTVSNMSPEDSSIYLCSVTQGVTEAFFGQGTRLTVV.

The J gene is TRBJ2-1, the V gene TRBV19; TRBD2 aligns across 8 bases. The length of the CDR3 is 13 residues. Trimming removed 5 bases from V and 7 bases from J; junction bases left unmatched: 4. Germline CDR1 LNHDA, CDR2 SQIVND (reference sequence). DNA for the CDR3: TGTGCCAGTAGTTCCACGGGGGGGAATGAGCAGTTCTTC. Amino acid sequence: CASSSTGGNEQFF.

This clone came up once. The rearrangement links TRBV19 to TRBJ1-5, with 11 bases that match TRBD1. V shed 3 bases and J 7 bases; nucleotides not matched to a gene: 8. The CDR3 is made up of 16 amino acids. Germline-derived CDR1 and CDR2 are LNHDA and SQIVND (reference sequence). The CDR3 DNA follows: TGTGCCAGTAGTATTTCCGGACAGGGGGCGCGACAGCCCCAGCATTTT. It encodes CASSISGQGARQPQHF.

J is TRBJ1-1 and V is TRBV2; a weak D match, TRBD1 (5 bases). CDR3 length: 14 residues. Germline CDR1 reads SNHLY; CDR2 reads FYNNEI. V lost 4 bases to trimming and J lost 0 bases, with 9 bases between them. CDR3: CASSGGVMNTEAFF. CDR3 bases: TGTGCCAGCAGTGGGGGGGTGATGAACACTGAAGCTTTCTTT.

The rearrangement links TRBV5-1 to TRBJ2-7, with D tentatively TRBD1 (6 bases). The CDR3 has 15 residues. Germline values: CDR1 SGHRS, CDR2 YFSETQ. Trimming removed 5 bases at V and 4 bases at J, with 19 bases between. The CDR3: CASRTQGSSVYEQYF. CDR3 nucleotide sequence: TGCGCCAGCAGGACCCAGGGGTCTAGTGTGTACGAGCAGTACTTC.

CDR3 sequence reads: CASSLFWGQAEKLFF. DNA of the CDR3: TGTGCCAGCAGCTTGTTTTGGGGGCAGGCTGAAAAACTGTTTTTT. V and J are TRBV5-6 and TRBJ1-4, with D maybe TRBD1 (6 bases). CDR1 is SGHDT, CDR2 YYEEEE, per germline. The CDR3 covers 15 residues. Trimming took off 1 base at V and 7 bases at J, with 14 bases between the two ends.